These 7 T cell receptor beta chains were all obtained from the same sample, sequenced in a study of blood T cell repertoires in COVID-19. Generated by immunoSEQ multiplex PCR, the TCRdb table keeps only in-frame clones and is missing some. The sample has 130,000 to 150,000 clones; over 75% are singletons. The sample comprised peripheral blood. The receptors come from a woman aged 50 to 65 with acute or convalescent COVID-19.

The CDR3 coding sequence is TGTGCCAGCAGTTACAAGGACAATGCCTACGAGCAGTACTTC. Translated, it gives CASSYKDNAYEQYF. The gene calls are TRBV6-6 and TRBJ2-7; possible D gene TRBD1, 5 bases. The V gene lost 2 bases and the J gene lost 2 bases, with 10 bases spanning the gap. The CDR3 is made up of 14 amino acids. Germline-derived CDR1 and CDR2 are MNHNY and SVGAGI (reference sequence).

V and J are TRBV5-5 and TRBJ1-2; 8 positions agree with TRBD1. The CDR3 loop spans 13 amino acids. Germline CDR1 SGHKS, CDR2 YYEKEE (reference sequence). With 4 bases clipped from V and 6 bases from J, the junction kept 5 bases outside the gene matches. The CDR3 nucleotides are TGTGCCAGCAGCGGACAGGGACAAGATGGCTACACCTTC. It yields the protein CASSGQGQDGYTF.

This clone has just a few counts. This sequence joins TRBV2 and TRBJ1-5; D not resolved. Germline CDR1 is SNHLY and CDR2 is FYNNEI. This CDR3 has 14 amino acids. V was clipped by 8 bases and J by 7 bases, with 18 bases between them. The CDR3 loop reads CASGLRVGEQPQHF. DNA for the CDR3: TGTGCCAGCGGACTTCGCGTAGGCGAACAGCCCCAGCATTTT.

CDR3 in amino acids: CASRGGEGRSYGYTF. In DNA form, the CDR3 reads TGTGCCAGCAGGGGAGGAGAGGGGAGGTCCTATGGCTACACCTTC. This chain joins TRBV25-1 and TRBJ1-2, with D possibly TRBD1 on 5 matching bases. The germline V gene has CDR1 MGHDK and CDR2 SYGVNS. The CDR3 runs to 15 residues. Trimming shortened V by 6 bases and J by 4 bases, and 18 bases separated the two germline ends.

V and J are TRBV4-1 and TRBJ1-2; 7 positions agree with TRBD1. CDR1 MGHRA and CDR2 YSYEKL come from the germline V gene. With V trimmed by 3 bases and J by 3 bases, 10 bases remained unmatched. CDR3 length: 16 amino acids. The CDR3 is CASSHGSGQWDYGYTF. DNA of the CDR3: TGCGCCAGCAGCCATGGATCGGGACAGTGGGACTATGGCTACACCTTC.

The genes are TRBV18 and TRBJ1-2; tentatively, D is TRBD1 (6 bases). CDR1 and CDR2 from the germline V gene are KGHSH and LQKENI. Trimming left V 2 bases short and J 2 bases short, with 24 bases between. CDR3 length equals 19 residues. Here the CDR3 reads CASSPFTPEKDRSNYGYTF. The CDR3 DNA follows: TGTGCCAGCTCACCATTCACCCCGGAAAAGGACAGATCAAACTATGGCTACACCTTC.

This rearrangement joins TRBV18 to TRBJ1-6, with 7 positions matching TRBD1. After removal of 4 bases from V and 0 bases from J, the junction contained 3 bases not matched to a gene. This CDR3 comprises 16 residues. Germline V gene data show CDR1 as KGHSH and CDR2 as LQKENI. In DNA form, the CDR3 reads TGTGCCAGCTCACTTGGACAGGACTCCTATAATTCACCCCTCCACTTT. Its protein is CASSLGQDSYNSPLHF. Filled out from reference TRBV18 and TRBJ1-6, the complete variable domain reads NAGVMQNPRHLVRRRGQEARLRCSPMKGHSHVYWYRQLPEEGLKFMVYLQKENIIDESGMPKERFSAEFPKEGPSILRIQQVVRGDSAAYFCASSLGQDSYNSPLHFGNGTRLTVT.